This record concerns one T cell receptor (beta chain) sequence. Trimming cost V 5 bases and J 2 bases; bases outside gene matches: 16. This CDR3 is 18 amino acids long. Looked up from germline, CDR1 is SGHNT and CDR2 is YENEEA. This sample was taken from a study of T cell changes during pregnancy in multiple sclerosis. Sequencing used immunoSEQ multiplex PCR; TCRdb keeps in-frame clones, though not all of them. The sample yields 95,000 to 100,000 clones, about nine tenths seen once. The TCR was taken from a female donor with multiple sclerosis, enrolled in a pregnancy study. J is TRBJ2-7 and V is TRBV11-3; 9 nucleotides agree with TRBD2. This specimen consisted of peripheral blood, obtained in the second trimester of pregnancy. The CDR3 here is CASSPEVWCLAGTYEQYF. CDR3 coding DNA: TGTGCCAGCAGCCCCGAAGTCTGGTGTCTAGCGGGAACCTACGAGCAGTACTTC.